This paragraph covers one T cell receptor (beta chain) sequence. The antigen remains unidentified. 13 Jbeta primers and 60 Vbeta primers were used for the PCR. Using immunoSEQ multiplex PCR, the repertoire was profiled, and TCRdb retains in-frame clones only, with some absent. This table holds over 110,000 clones, roughly 79% found once. The data were obtained in a study of cytomegalovirus exposure and HLA in healthy donors. This CDR3 has 13 residues. The V end was cut by 3 bases, the J end by 6 bases, with 9 bases between. CDR1 MNHNS and CDR2 SASEGT come from the germline V gene. Study-wide findings and caveats: High specificity and sensitivity for cytomegalovirus status were reported for the classifier. A few of the chains that were CMV-associated were confirmed in vitro to be specific for CMV antigens. The study reported that TCR beta sequences accurately predicted HLA-A and HLA-B alleles in most subjects.

Sequenced sample: PBMCs. The chain carries TRBV6-1 and TRBJ1-5, with D possibly matching TRBD1 (5 bases). The source of this sequence is a man aged 18 to 35 in good health and CMV-seronegative. The CDR3 here is CASSDWGSQPQHF. As DNA, the CDR3 is TGTGCCAGCAGTGATTGGGGCAGTCAGCCCCAGCATTTT.